Each of the 6 T cell receptor beta chains below was sequenced from the same sample in a study of PD-1 blockade in classical Hodgkin lymphoma. Generated by immunoSEQ multiplex PCR, the TCRdb table keeps only in-frame clones and is missing some. The data hold roughly 100,000 clones, with approximately 89% observed a single time. Noted time point: cycle 4 day 1 (C4D1), after less than 7 weeks of nivolumab. Each and every patient relapsed after autologous stem cell transplantation, and patients got differing brentuximab vedotin exposure. The source material was peripheral blood mononuclear cells (PBMCs), sampled before the fourth cycle of nivolumab. These receptors were taken from a human donor with classical Hodgkin lymphoma.

Comments on this clone: The germline gene is not matched at one end of the junction; a read error may be the cause. V gene TRBV5-1 combines with J gene TRBJ2-7; no definite D call. Germline lookup yields CDR1 SGHRS and CDR2 YFSETQ. The CDR3 contains 15 residues. CDR3 protein: CASSLDPATPYERYF. The CDR3 nucleotides read TGCGCCAGCAGCTTGGATCCAGCGACGCCCTACGAGCGGTACTTC.

The sample holds one count of this clone. This chain uses TRBV19 with TRBJ1-5; unclear D gene. The V gene's germline CDR1 is LNHDA and CDR2 SQIVND (reference sequence). The V end lost 0 bases, the J end lost 6 bases, and 6 bases lay between the germline ends. The CDR3 runs 13 residues. CDR3 DNA: TGTGCCAGTAGTATAGAGGCGATTCAGCCCCAGCATTTT. Its translation: CASSIEAIQPQHF. The full variable domain, with the rest looked up from reference TRBV19 and TRBJ1-5, is DGGITQSPKYLFRKEGQNVTLSCEQNLNHDAMYWYRQDPGQGLRLIYYSQIVNDFQKGDIAEGYSVSREKKESFPLTVTSAQKNPTAFYLCASSIEAIQPQHFGDGTRLSIL.

This clone has just a few counts. The rearrangement joins TRBV30 to TRBJ1-4, with 9 bases that match TRBD1. Trimming cost V 2 bases and J 6 bases; bases outside gene matches: 4. The CDR3 has 14 amino acids. Germline V lookup: CDR1 GTSNPN, CDR2 SVGIG (reference sequence). DNA for the CDR3: TGTGCCTGGAGTTATACAGGGGGCGATGAAAAACTGTTTTTT. Translated: CAWSYTGGDEKLFF.

This clone was picked up a small number of times. The gene calls are TRBV19 and TRBJ2-7, with 7 bases lining up with TRBD2. J gave up 4 bases and V 2 bases, and 8 bases lay outside the gene matches. The germline CDR1 and CDR2 sequences are LNHDA and SQIVND (reference sequence). The CDR3 extends over 15 amino acids. Here the CDR3 DNA reads TGTGCCAGTAGTATACGGGCGGGAGCAGGGTACGAGCAGTACTTC. This codes for CASSIRAGAGYEQYF.

The chain employs TRBV7-9 and TRBJ2-5; 10 bases match TRBD1. Germline V gives CDR1 SEHNR, CDR2 FQNEAQ (reference sequence). This CDR3 has 15 amino acids. Trimming cost V 6 bases and J 1 base; bases outside gene matches: 5. CDR3 DNA: TGTGCCAGCAGTTCTGACAGGGGGCTCCAAGAGACCCAGTACTTC. Encoded protein: CASSSDRGLQETQYF. The entire variable domain, with the rest obtained from reference TRBV7-9 and TRBJ2-5, is as follows: DTGVSQNPRHKITKRGQNVTFRCDPISEHNRLYWYRQTLGQGPEFLTYFQNEAQLEKSRLLSDRFSAERPKGSFSTLEIQRTEQGDSAMYLCASSSDRGLQETQYFGPGTRLLVL.

The V call is TRBV4-1, the J call TRBJ2-7; tentatively, D is TRBD2 (6 bases). The CDR3 sequence is 16 residues long. The V end was cut by 0 bases, the J end by 3 bases, with 15 bases between. Germline-derived CDR1 and CDR2 are MGHRA and YSYEKL. The CDR3 sequence is CASSQEGPGRNYEQYF. As DNA, the CDR3 is TGCGCCAGCAGCCAAGAAGGTCCCGGGAGAAACTACGAGCAGTACTTC.